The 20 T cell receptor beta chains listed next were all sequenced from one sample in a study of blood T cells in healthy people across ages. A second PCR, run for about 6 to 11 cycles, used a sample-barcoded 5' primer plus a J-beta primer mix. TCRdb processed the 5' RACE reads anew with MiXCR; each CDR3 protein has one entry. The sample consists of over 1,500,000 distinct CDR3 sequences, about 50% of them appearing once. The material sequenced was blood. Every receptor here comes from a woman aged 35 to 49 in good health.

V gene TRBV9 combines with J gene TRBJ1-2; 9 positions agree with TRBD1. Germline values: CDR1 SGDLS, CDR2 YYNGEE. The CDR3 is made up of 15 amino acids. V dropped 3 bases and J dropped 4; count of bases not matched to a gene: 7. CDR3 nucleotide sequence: TGTGCCAGCAGCGCTCGACAGGGGGGTGGCTATGGCTACACCTTC. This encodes CASSARQGGGYGYTF.

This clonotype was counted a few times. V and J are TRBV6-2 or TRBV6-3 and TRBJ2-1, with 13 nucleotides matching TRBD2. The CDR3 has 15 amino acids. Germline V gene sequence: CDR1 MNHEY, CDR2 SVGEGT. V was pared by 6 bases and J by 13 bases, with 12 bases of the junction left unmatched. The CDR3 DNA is TGTGCCAGCAGACTAGCGGGGGGGTTCCAAGAGACCCAGTTCTTC. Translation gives CASRLAGGFQETQFF.

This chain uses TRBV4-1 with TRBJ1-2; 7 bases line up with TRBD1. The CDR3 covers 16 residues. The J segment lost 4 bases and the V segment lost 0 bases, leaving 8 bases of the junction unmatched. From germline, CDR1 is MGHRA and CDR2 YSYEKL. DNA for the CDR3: TGCGCCAGCAGCCAAGAGGGACAGCCCCAGGTCTATGGCTACACCTTC. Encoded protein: CASSQEGQPQVYGYTF.

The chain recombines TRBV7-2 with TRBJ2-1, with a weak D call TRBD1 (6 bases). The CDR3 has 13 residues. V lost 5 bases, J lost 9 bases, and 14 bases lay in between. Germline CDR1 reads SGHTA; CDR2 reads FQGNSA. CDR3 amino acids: CASSKVGGGEQFF. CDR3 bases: TGTGCCAGCAGCAAGGTTGGGGGCGGTGAGCAGTTCTTC. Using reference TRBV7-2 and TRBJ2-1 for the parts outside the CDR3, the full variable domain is GAGVSQSPSNKVTEKGKDVELRCDPISGHTALYWYRQSLGQGLEFLIYFQGNSAPDKSGLPSDRFSAERTGGSVSTLTIQRTQQEDSAVYLCASSKVGGGEQFFGPGTRLTVL.

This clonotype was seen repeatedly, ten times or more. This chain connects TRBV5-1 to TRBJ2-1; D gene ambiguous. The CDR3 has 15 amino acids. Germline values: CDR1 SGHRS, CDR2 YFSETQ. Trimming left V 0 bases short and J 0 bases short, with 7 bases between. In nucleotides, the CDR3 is TGCGCCAGCAGCTTGGAAATTTACTCCTACAATGAGCAGTTCTTC. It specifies CASSLEIYSYNEQFF.

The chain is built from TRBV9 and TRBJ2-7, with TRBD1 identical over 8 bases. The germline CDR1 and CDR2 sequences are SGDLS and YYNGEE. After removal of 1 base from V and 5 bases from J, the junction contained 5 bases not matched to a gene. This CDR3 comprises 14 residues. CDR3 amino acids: CASSVRTGTDEQYF. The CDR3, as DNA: TGTGCCAGCAGCGTACGGACAGGGACCGACGAGCAGTACTTC.

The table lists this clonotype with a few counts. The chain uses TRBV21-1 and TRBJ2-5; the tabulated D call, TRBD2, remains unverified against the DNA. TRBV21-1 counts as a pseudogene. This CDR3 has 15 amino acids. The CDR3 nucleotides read TGTGCCAGCAAGGGGACTAGCGGGGACCAAGAGACCCAGTACTTC. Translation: CASKGTSGDQETQYF.

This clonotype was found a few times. The CDR3 coding sequence is TGTGCCAGCAGCTCGTCCGGGGTACTCGAGCAGTACTTC. This gives the protein CASSSSGVLEQYF. This chain uses TRBV7-2 with TRBJ2-7; D possibly corresponds to TRBD2 (5 bases). Trimming stripped 4 bases from V and 6 bases from J, with 13 bases between. From germline, CDR1 is SGHTA and CDR2 FQGNSA. The CDR3 runs to 13 residues.

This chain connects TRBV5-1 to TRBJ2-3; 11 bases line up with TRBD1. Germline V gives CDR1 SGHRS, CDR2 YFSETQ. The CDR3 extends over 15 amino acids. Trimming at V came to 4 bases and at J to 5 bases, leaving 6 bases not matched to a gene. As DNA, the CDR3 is TGCGCCAGCAGCCCAGGACAGGGGGCTGGAGATACGCAGTATTTT. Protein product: CASSPGQGAGDTQYF.

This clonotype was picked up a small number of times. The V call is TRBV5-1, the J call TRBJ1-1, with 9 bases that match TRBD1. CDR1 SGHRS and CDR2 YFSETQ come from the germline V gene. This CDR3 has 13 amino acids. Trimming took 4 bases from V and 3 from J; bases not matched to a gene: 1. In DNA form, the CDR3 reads TGCGCCAGCAGCGGACAGGGGTACACTGAAGCTTTCTTT. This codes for CASSGQGYTEAFF.

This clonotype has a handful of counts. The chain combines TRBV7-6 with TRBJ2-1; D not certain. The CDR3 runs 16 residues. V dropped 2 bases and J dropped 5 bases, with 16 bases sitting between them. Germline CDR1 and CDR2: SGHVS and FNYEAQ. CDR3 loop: CASSLSERLNDNEQFF. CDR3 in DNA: TGTGCCAGCAGCTTATCGGAACGCCTAAACGACAATGAGCAGTTCTTC.

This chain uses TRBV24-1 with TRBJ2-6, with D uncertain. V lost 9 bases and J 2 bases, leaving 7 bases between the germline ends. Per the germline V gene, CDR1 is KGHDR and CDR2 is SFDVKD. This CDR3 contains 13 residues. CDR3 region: CATGWAGANVLTF. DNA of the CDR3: TGTGCCACCGGCTGGGCTGGGGCCAACGTCCTGACTTTC.

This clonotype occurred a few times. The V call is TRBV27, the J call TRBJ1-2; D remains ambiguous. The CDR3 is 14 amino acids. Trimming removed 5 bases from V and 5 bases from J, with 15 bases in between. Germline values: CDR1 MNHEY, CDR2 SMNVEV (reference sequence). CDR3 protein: CASSPTRTGYGYTF. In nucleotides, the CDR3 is TGTGCCAGCAGTCCGACCAGGACGGGATATGGCTACACCTTC.

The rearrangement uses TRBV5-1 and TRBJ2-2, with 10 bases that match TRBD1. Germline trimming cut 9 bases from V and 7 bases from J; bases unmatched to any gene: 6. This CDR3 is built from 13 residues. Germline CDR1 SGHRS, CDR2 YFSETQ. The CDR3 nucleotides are TGCGCCACCGGGACAGGGGACGGCGGGGAGCTGTTTTTT. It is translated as CATGTGDGGELFF.

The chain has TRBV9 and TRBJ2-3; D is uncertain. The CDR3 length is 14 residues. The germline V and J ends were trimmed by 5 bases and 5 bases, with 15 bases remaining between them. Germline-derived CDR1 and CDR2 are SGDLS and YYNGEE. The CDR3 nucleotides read TGTGCCAGCAGGCGGACGGACGGCCTAGATACGCAGTATTTT. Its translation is CASRRTDGLDTQYF. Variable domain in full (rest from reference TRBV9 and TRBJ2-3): DSGVTQTPKHLITATGQRVTLRCSPRSGDLSVYWYQQSLDQGLQFLIQYYNGEERAKGNILERFSAQQFPDLHSELNLSSLELGDSALYFCASRRTDGLDTQYFGPGTRLTVL.

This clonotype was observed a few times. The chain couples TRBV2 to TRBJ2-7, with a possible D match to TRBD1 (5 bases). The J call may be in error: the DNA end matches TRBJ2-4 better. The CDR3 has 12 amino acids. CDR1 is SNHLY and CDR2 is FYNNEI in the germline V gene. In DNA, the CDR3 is TGTGCCAGCGGGGCAGGAGAAAACATTCAGTACTTC. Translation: CASGAGENIQYF.

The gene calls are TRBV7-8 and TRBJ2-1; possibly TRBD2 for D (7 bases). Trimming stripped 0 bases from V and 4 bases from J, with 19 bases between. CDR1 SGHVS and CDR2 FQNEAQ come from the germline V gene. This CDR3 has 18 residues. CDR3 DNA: TGTGCCAGCAGCTTAGCCCTTGGGGGGGCCTTGATATACAATGAGCAGTTCTTC. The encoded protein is CASSLALGGALIYNEQFF.

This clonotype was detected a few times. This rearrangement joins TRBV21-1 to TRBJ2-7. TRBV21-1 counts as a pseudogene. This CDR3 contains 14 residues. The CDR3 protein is CASSKVRGSYEQYF. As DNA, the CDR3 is TGTGCCAGCAGCAAAGTTCGCGGATCCTACGAGCAGTACTTC.

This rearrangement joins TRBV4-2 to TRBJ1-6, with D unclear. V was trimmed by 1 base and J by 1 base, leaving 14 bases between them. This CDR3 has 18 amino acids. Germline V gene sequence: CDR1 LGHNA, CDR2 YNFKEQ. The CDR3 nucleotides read TGTGCCAGCAGCCAAGCTTCTATGGGCCGGTCCTATAATTCACCCCTCCACTTT. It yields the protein CASSQASMGRSYNSPLHF.

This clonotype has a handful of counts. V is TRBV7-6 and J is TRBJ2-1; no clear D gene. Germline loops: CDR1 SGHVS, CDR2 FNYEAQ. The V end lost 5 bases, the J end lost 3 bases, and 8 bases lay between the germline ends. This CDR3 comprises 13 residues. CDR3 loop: CASSLPNYNEQFF. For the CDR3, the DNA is TGTGCCAGCAGCCTCCCCAACTACAATGAGCAGTTCTTC.